This T cell receptor (beta chain) emerged from a study of T cell clonotyping in hematopoietic cell transplantation. Study conclusions and caveats: Graft donor and pretransplant recipient Inverse Simpson Index values predicted broader posttransplant TCR diversity.

Per the germline V gene, CDR1 is MDHEN and CDR2 is SYDVKM. The CDR3 is made up of 13 amino acids. V trimming: 10 bases; J trimming: 4 bases; junction bases outside the gene matches: 5. Libraries were prepared by immunoSEQ multiplex PCR; TCRdb keeps only in-frame clonotypes and omits some of them. The table has several thousand clones, roughly four fifths seen once. Samples: about 28 days before transplant, then days 30, 100 and 180 after. Worth noting for this clone: What it recognizes is unknown.

The genes are TRBV28 and TRBJ1-4; the match to TRBD1 covers 8 bases. This TCR came from a male patient in his sixties who had an allogeneic stem cell transplant, so T cells may come from the graft donor. Some clones in this sample may be carry-over from other donors' samples. The starting material was peripheral blood mononuclear cells, obtained 100 days after allogeneic stem cell transplant. Here the CDR3 DNA reads TGTGCCACCCGGGGACAGGATAATGAAAAACTGTTTTTT. Translated: CATRGQDNEKLFF.